This TCR beta chain was sequenced during a study of blood T cell repertoires in COVID-19. Authors' processing steps: Nucleated cell number was recorded as an estimate derived from reference gene primer amplification. TCRdb's table, derived via immunoSEQ multiplex PCR, lists solely in-frame clones and lacks some. V, J and clone size are those of that table, while D and trimming were read from the DNA. The sample lists about 140,000 clones; 75% to 80% were seen once. V was clipped by 10 bases and J by 0 bases; unmatched bases: 6. Germline V gene data show CDR1 as LNHDA and CDR2 as SQIVND (reference sequence). The CDR3 runs 14 residues. Categorization into cohorts depended on clinical history that participants reported. Recovery meant two consecutive negative NP/OP PCR tests, professional clearance, or resolved symptoms. In this sample, this clone turned up a few times.

Input material: PBMCs or T cells enriched from blood (not recorded which). This chain joins TRBV19 and TRBJ2-1; 7 positions agree with TRBD2. The clonotype originates from a woman aged 50 to 60 who had recovered from COVID-19. CDR3 DNA sequence: TGTGCCACCTCGCGCGGGAGCTCCTACAATGAGCAGTTCTTC. Residues: CATSRGSSYNEQFF.